One T cell receptor (beta chain) is described in this entry. This specimen belongs to a study of blood T cell repertoires in COVID-19. At the level of the study: From the United States, Italy and Spain came samples of acute and convalescent COVID-19. PBMCs, B-cell-depleted T cells, or T cells provided the cDNA or gDNA that made up the material.

Germline CDR1 is SGHVS and CDR2 is FNYEAQ. V was cut by 4 bases and J by 2 bases, with 20 bases left in between. This CDR3 has 17 residues. Original methodology: Scientists estimated how many nucleated cells there were by amplifying reference gene primers. Profiled with immunoSEQ multiplex PCR; TCRdb holds only in-frame clones, not every one. Clonal size and the V and J genes are those of that table, whereas D and trimming came from the DNA. The table includes about 100,000 clones, 91% detected once. The TCR sequence derives from a man aged 50-59 years with active COVID-19. The chain combines TRBV7-6 with TRBJ2-5; the D gene is possibly TRBD1 (5 bases). The sample consisted of peripheral blood. As DNA, the CDR3 is TGTGCCAGCAGCTCGTATAAAACAGGAGTCGCACAAGAGACCCAGTACTTC. This translates into CASSSYKTGVAQETQYF.